One and the same sample provided the 7 T cell receptor beta chains below, sequenced in a study of CD8 T cells in Susac syndrome (dated by TCRdb to the late 2010s). The library was made by the immunoSEQ multiplex PCR assay. RNA was extracted using the RNeasy kit, and roughly 0.5 to 1 ug of the RNA was reverse transcribed with random hexamers. The public reads were reprocessed in TCRdb via fastp at Q25 and MiXCR, keeping in-frame beta chains. Entries that share a CDR3 protein sequence are merged under the most common genes and DNA. The sample records 150,000 to 200,000 distinct CDR3 sequences, 90% to 95% of which are singletons. The ten largest clones capture 0.14% of the sample. Input material: CD4+ T cells from PBMCs. These receptors were collected from a human donor in good health.

CDR3 loop: CASSGAPGQGYTGELFF. In DNA form, the CDR3 reads TGTGCCAGCAGTGGGGCCCCGGGACAGGGGTACACCGGGGAGCTGTTTTTT. The genes are TRBV2 and TRBJ2-2; 10 bases agree with TRBD1. The V segment lost 4 bases and the J segment 3 bases; nucleotides outside the gene matches: 8. Germline CDR1 SNHLY, CDR2 FYNNEI. The CDR3 loop spans 17 amino acids.

The CDR3 DNA reads TGCAGTGCTAGCGACAGAGATTACGAGCAGTACTTC. Amino acid sequence: CSASDRDYEQYF. J is TRBJ2-7 and V is TRBV20-1, with D possibly TRBD1 on 5 matching bases. CDR3 length: 12 residues. Germline V gene data show CDR1 as DFQATT and CDR2 as SNEGSKA (reference sequence). V was trimmed by 3 bases and J by 4 bases, leaving 10 bases between them.

CDR3 residues: CASASREGTEAFF. The CDR3 nucleotides are TGTGCTAGTGCCTCCAGGGAAGGCACTGAAGCTTTCTTT. The chain carries TRBV12-5 and TRBJ1-1, with a weak D call TRBD1 (5 bases). Trimming took 7 bases from V and 4 from J, leaving 13 bases between them. CDR3 length equals 13 residues. From germline, CDR1 is LGHNT and CDR2 FRNRAP.

This chain connects TRBV6-2 or TRBV6-3 to TRBJ1-5; D may be TRBD1 (6 bases). Germline CDR1 reads MNHEY; CDR2 reads SVGEGT. Trimming pared 6 bases from V and 3 bases from J, leaving 15 bases between. The CDR3 is made up of 15 amino acids. CDR3 bases: TGTGCCAGCAGCTTCGGTCAGGGGTTCAATCAGCCCCAGCATTTT. Its protein product is CASSFGQGFNQPQHF.

Here the CDR3 reads CAQGANQPQHF. CDR3 sequence (DNA): TGTGCCCAGGGGGCGAATCAGCCCCAGCATTTT. The chain links TRBV7-3 to TRBJ1-5; TRBD1 matches at 8 bases. CDR1 SGHTA and CDR2 FQGTGA come from the germline V gene. The J segment lost 4 bases and the V segment lost 11 bases, leaving 1 base of the junction unmatched. The CDR3 spans 11 residues.

This clonotype was observed once. V is TRBV7-2 and J is TRBJ2-7; D is uncertain. The CDR3 is 16 amino acids. Trimming removed 1 base from V and 0 bases from J, with 13 bases in between. Germline CDR1 is SGHTA and CDR2 is FQGNSA. For the CDR3, the DNA is TGTGCCAGCAGCTTAGGGCGTGTAGGGCTCTCCTACGAGCAGTACTTC. Amino acid sequence: CASSLGRVGLSYEQYF.

The V gene is TRBV7-2, the J gene TRBJ2-3; the match to TRBD1 covers 9 bases. After removal of 4 bases from V and 4 bases from J, the junction contained 6 bases not matched to a gene. CDR1 is SGHTA and CDR2 is FQGNSA in the germline V gene. The CDR3 totals 15 residues. The CDR3: CASSSLGTGSDTQYF. The CDR3 bases are TGTGCCAGCAGCTCCCTCGGGACAGGGTCAGATACGCAGTATTTT.